These 19 T cell receptor beta chains originate from one sample sequenced in a study of shared clonotypes between healthy human individuals. Produced via immunoSEQ multiplex PCR; TCRdb's table is partial and in-frame only. The data show under 1,900,000 clones, about 98.5% seen once. Sequenced input: naive CD4+ T cells sorted from blood. Subset meaning: CD45RA+ positively selected. The origin of the receptors is a man between 25 and 39 years old in good health.

This chain joins TRBV6-1 and TRBJ1-1, with 7 nucleotides matching TRBD1. Unmatched junction bases numbered 7, after V lost 5 bases and J lost 4 bases. CDR1 MNHNS and CDR2 SASEGT come from the germline V gene. The CDR3 extends over 14 amino acids. The CDR3 region has the DNA TGTGCCAGCAGTACTAGACAGGGCGGCACTGAAGCTTTCTTT. This sequence encodes CASSTRQGGTEAFF.

This sequence joins TRBV7-8 and TRBJ1-5; 8 bases are shared with TRBD1. The CDR3 spans 17 residues. The germline CDR1 and CDR2 sequences are SGHVS and FQNEAQ. Germline trimming cut 5 bases from V and 6 bases from J; bases unmatched to any gene: 15. In DNA form, the CDR3 reads TGTGCCAGCAGCCCCCGGGCGGTCAGGGGGCGCGGTCAGCCCCAGCATTTT. Its translation: CASSPRAVRGRGQPQHF.

V gene TRBV5-5 combines with J gene TRBJ1-2; D may be TRBD1 (5 bases). Germline loops: CDR1 SGHKS, CDR2 YYEKEE (reference sequence). The CDR3 runs to 13 residues. Trimming removed 4 bases at V and 5 bases at J, with 12 bases between. For the CDR3, the DNA is TGTGCCAGCAGCCAAACGGGACCTTATGGCTACACCTTC. This sequence encodes CASSQTGPYGYTF.

This rearrangement joins TRBV28 to TRBJ2-7; 7 nucleotides agree with TRBD2. Germline V gene sequence: CDR1 MDHEN, CDR2 SYDVKM. This CDR3 is 15 amino acids long. The trim removed 5 bases at V and 0 bases at J, leaving 7 bases unmatched. This CDR3 is CASSQWQRGSYEQYF. The CDR3 nucleotides read TGTGCCAGCAGTCAGTGGCAGCGGGGCTCCTACGAGCAGTACTTC.

With regard to this clone: Other DNA sequences within the sample encode an identical CDR3. The chain couples TRBV7-9 to TRBJ2-3; no firm D call. Trimming took 1 base from V and 4 from J, leaving 6 bases between them. Germline loops: CDR1 SEHNR, CDR2 FQNEAQ (reference sequence). This CDR3 is 13 amino acids long. CDR3 region: CASSLVGSDTQYF. The CDR3 region has the DNA TGTGCCAGCAGCTTAGTTGGTTCAGATACGCAGTATTTT.

The V call is TRBV29-1, the J call TRBJ2-2; 14 bases agree with TRBD2. CDR1 is SQVTM and CDR2 is ANQGSEA in the germline V gene. J lost 7 bases, V lost 4 bases, and 8 bases had no gene match. CDR3 length: 16 residues. The CDR3 spells CSVVTGLAGVGGELFF. The DNA for the CDR3 is TGCAGCGTTGTAACGGGACTAGCGGGAGTGGGCGGGGAGCTGTTTTTT.

Concerning this clone itself: Its ends do not fully match the called genes, so a read error is possible. This sequence joins TRBV5-8 and TRBJ1-2, with 8 bases identical to TRBD1. The CDR3 is made up of 15 amino acids. From germline, CDR1 is SGHTS and CDR2 YDEGEE. The CDR3 sequence is CASSWGPGQDSSSAF. The DNA of the CDR3 is TGTGCCAGCAGCTGGGGTCCGGGACAGGACTCTTCTTCCGCCTTC. The whole variable domain, filled in from reference TRBV5-8 and TRBJ1-2, reads EAGVTQSPTHLIKTRGQQATLRCSPISGHTSVYWYQQALGLGLQFLLWYDEGEERNRGNFPPRFSGRQFPNYSSELNVNALELEDSALYLCASSWGPGQDSSSAFGSGTRLTVV.

The V gene is TRBV9, the J gene TRBJ1-4, with a weak D call TRBD1 (6 bases). V was cut by 3 bases and J by 3 bases, with 15 bases left in between. The CDR3 covers 16 residues. Germline CDR1 and CDR2: SGDLS and YYNGEE. The CDR3 here is CASSAYAGQSNEKLFF. Here the CDR3 DNA reads TGTGCCAGCAGCGCCTACGCCGGACAGTCTAATGAAAAACTGTTTTTT.

The V and J genes are TRBV7-8 and TRBJ2-5, with TRBD2 matching 7 bases. The germline CDR1 and CDR2 sequences are SGHVS and FQNEAQ. The CDR3 consists of 18 residues. After removal of 5 bases from V and 1 base from J, the junction contained 16 bases not matched to a gene. CDR3 sequence reads: CASSQMEAGAAGQETQYF. The DNA of the CDR3 is TGTGCCAGCAGCCAAATGGAGGCGGGAGCGGCCGGCCAAGAGACCCAGTACTTC.

This sequence joins TRBV7-2 and TRBJ2-1; 9 positions match TRBD2. With V trimmed by 7 bases and J by 12 bases, 13 bases remained unmatched. CDR1 and CDR2 from the germline V gene are SGHTA and FQGNSA. This CDR3 is 14 amino acids long. Written as DNA, the CDR3 is TGTGCCAGCATAACAGTAGCGGGAGCACCGGGGCAGTTCTTC. It specifies CASITVAGAPGQFF.

The J gene is TRBJ2-3, the V gene TRBV9; TRBD1 or TRBD2 may be the D gene (5 bases each). The CDR3 extends over 12 amino acids. Germline values: CDR1 SGDLS, CDR2 YYNGEE. V was trimmed by 3 bases and J by 8 bases, leaving 10 bases between them. As DNA, the CDR3 is TGTGCCAGCAGCGAAGGGGACCTTACGCAGTATTTT. Translating it yields CASSEGDLTQYF.

The chain links TRBV28 to TRBJ1-5; the D is unclear. CDR1 is MDHEN and CDR2 is SYDVKM in the germline V gene. V was shortened by 5 bases and J by 4 bases, with 6 bases between the two germline ends. This CDR3 is built from 12 residues. Here the CDR3 DNA reads TGTGCCAGCAGTACCTCAAATCAGCCCCAGCATTTT. Its protein product is CASSTSNQPQHF.

The chain links TRBV9 to TRBJ1-5; D is uncertain. The V gene's germline CDR1 is SGDLS and CDR2 YYNGEE. Deletions cut 2 bases from V and 4 bases from J, with 16 bases between. This CDR3 spans 16 amino acids. The CDR3 sequence: CASSVRWSGPNQPQHF. The CDR3 region has the DNA TGTGCCAGCAGCGTCCGGTGGTCTGGACCGAATCAGCCCCAGCATTTT.

V and J are TRBV11-3 and TRBJ2-5; D remains unclear. V was trimmed by 5 bases and J by 4 bases, leaving 14 bases between them. This CDR3 contains 14 residues. Germline lookup yields CDR1 SGHNT and CDR2 YENEEA. In nucleotides, the CDR3 is TGTGCCAGCAGCCCAGACCCGGGCTCAGAGACCCAGTACTTC. Residues: CASSPDPGSETQYF.

The chain carries TRBV18 and TRBJ2-1; D remains ambiguous. The CDR3 sequence is 14 residues long. Trimming pared 6 bases from V and 4 bases from J, leaving 13 bases between. Germline V gene lookup returns CDR1 KGHSH and CDR2 LQKENI. The CDR3 loop reads CASSNLDLYNEQFF. The CDR3 bases are TGTGCCAGCTCCAACTTAGACCTTTACAATGAGCAGTTCTTC.

The chain combines TRBV6-5 with TRBJ1-1, with 7 bases fitting TRBD1. The germline gives CDR1 MNHEY, CDR2 SVGAGI. The CDR3 extends over 16 amino acids. Germline trimming cut 0 bases from V and 1 base from J; bases unmatched to any gene: 5. The CDR3 DNA reads as TGTGCCAGCAGTTACTCGAGAGGGGGCGCGAACACTGAAGCTTTCTTT. It is translated as CASSYSRGGANTEAFF.

V and J are TRBV29-1 and TRBJ2-3; D call uncertain. This CDR3 is built from 14 residues. The germline V gene encodes CDR1 SQVTM and CDR2 ANQGSEA. V shed 4 bases and J shed 0 bases, with 11 bases lying between them. CDR3 coding DNA: TGCAGCGTTGTAGGGCTACCGAGCACAGATACGCAGTATTTT. Its translation: CSVVGLPSTDTQYF.

The V gene is TRBV30, the J gene TRBJ1-3, with D uncertain. The CDR3 is 12 amino acids. V lost 3 bases to trimming and J lost 2 bases, with 5 bases between them. Germline loops: CDR1 GTSNPN, CDR2 SVGIG (reference sequence). The CDR3 loop is CAWRGPGNTIYF. In nucleotides, the CDR3 is TGTGCCTGGAGAGGACCTGGAAACACCATATATTTT.

The CDR3 DNA reads TGTGCCAGTAGTATGGGGGGACAGGGCGAAGCTTTCTTT. As protein: CASSMGGQGEAFF. The rearrangement uses TRBV19 and TRBJ1-1; 9 positions agree with TRBD1. Germline CDR1 LNHDA, CDR2 SQIVND (reference sequence). Losses at the gene ends were 3 bases for V and 8 bases for J; bases not matched to a gene: 4. This CDR3 comprises 13 residues.